The 15 T cell receptor beta chains reported below all come from one sample, sequenced in a study of T-cell reconstitution after alpha-beta-depleted transplantation in children. During its preparation, the TCRbeta library received unique molecular identifiers. Each CDR3 protein gets one entry after TCRdb re-called the PCR reads with MiXCR. The sample comprises some 350,000 distinct CDR3 sequences, 15% to 20% of which are singletons, and around 43% rests with the top ten. The source was PBMCs, mostly from graft donor cells, collected 360 days after TCRalphabeta/CD19-depleted stem cell transplant. Every receptor here comes from a male patient aged 2 to 9 who had a stem cell transplant for acute lymphoblastic leukemia, so the T cells may come from the graft donor.

The chain carries TRBV7-8 and TRBJ2-5, with TRBD2 matching over 12 bases. Germline V CDR1 and CDR2: SGHVS, FQNEAQ. Trimming at V came to 6 bases and at J to 1 base, leaving 3 bases not matched to a gene. The CDR3 loop spans 15 amino acids. The CDR3 nucleotides read TGTGCCAGCAGTCCTAGCGGGAGGGCCCAAGAGACCCAGTACTTC. This codes for CASSPSGRAQETQYF.

The rearrangement joins TRBV4-1 to TRBJ2-7; 12 positions agree with TRBD2. The CDR3 is 22 residues long. Germline V gene sequence: CDR1 MGHRA, CDR2 YSYEKL. Germline trimming cut 1 base from V and 0 bases from J; bases unmatched to any gene: 19. CDR3 protein: CASSQVWYGGASGRGSSYEQYF. The DNA of the CDR3 is TGCGCCAGCAGCCAAGTTTGGTACGGGGGGGCTAGCGGGAGGGGAAGCTCCTACGAGCAGTACTTC.

In its sample, this clonotype was seen once. This sequence joins TRBV5-1 and TRBJ2-1; 11 bases match TRBD2. Trimming at V came to 3 bases and at J to 6 bases, leaving 8 bases not matched to a gene. The CDR3 contains 16 residues. From germline, CDR1 is SGHRS and CDR2 YFSETQ. CDR3 amino acids: CASSSPLAGVLNEQFF. The CDR3 DNA is TGCGCCAGCAGCTCCCCACTAGCGGGAGTACTCAATGAGCAGTTCTTC.

The chain employs TRBV12-3 or TRBV12-4 and TRBJ2-7, with unresolved D. The CDR3 sequence is 13 residues long. Trimming removed 3 bases at V and 3 bases at J, with 9 bases between. The CDR3 region is CASSFMGRYEQYF. The CDR3 bases are TGTGCCAGCAGTTTTATGGGCCGCTACGAGCAGTACTTC.

The chain is built from TRBV30 and TRBJ2-1, with 13 bases lining up with TRBD2. The germline V gene has CDR1 GTSNPN and CDR2 SVGIG (reference sequence). With V trimmed by 5 bases and J by 4 bases, 11 bases remained unmatched. The CDR3 length is 17 residues. CDR3 loop: CAWRTRTSGRRYNEQFF. CDR3 DNA sequence: TGTGCCTGGCGGACTCGGACTAGCGGGAGACGATACAATGAGCAGTTCTTC.

The sample holds a few counts of this clonotype. The rearrangement links TRBV7-9 to TRBJ2-4; 8 positions agree with TRBD2. V shed 9 bases, J shed 7 bases, and the junction held 2 bases outside the gene matches. Germline V gene data show CDR1 as SEHNR and CDR2 as FQNEAQ (reference sequence). This CDR3 is 11 amino acids long. Written as DNA, the CDR3 is TGTGCCAGTACGGGGGGGAACATTCAGTACTTC. Protein product: CASTGGNIQYF.

This clonotype was detected only a few times. The chain employs TRBV5-1 and TRBJ1-5, with D unresolved. The CDR3 runs to 15 residues. V was cut by 0 bases and J by 4 bases, with 11 bases left in between. Germline V gene data show CDR1 as SGHRS and CDR2 as YFSETQ. In DNA form, the CDR3 reads TGCGCCAGCAGCTTGGATAGCCCTATAAATCAGCCCCAGCATTTT. It is translated as CASSLDSPINQPQHF.

The rearrangement joins TRBV5-1 to TRBJ2-7; 8 bases align to TRBD2. The V and J ends lost 2 bases and 6 bases, in that order; junction bases with no gene match: 10. CDR3 length equals 15 residues. Looked up from germline, CDR1 is SGHRS and CDR2 is YFSETQ. Here the CDR3 DNA reads TGCGCCAGCAGCTTATCTAGCGGGCCTCCCAGCGAGCAGTACTTC. It is translated as CASSLSSGPPSEQYF.

The genes are TRBV3-1 and TRBJ2-7; no clear D gene. Per germline, CDR1 LGHDT and CDR2 YNNKEL (reference sequence). The CDR3 consists of 13 residues. Trimming stripped 1 base from V and 6 bases from J, with 10 bases between. Written as DNA, the CDR3 is TGTGCCAGCAGCCAAGCCCTGGTTCGCGAGCAGTACTTC. This translates into CASSQALVREQYF.

The rearrangement uses TRBV7-9 and TRBJ1-5; D remains ambiguous. Germline assignment: CDR1 SEHNR and CDR2 FQNEAQ (reference sequence). V lost 5 bases and J lost 7, with 18 bases in between. CDR3 length: 15 residues. CDR3 sequence reads: CASSIYGGVEQPQHF. CDR3 bases: TGTGCCAGCAGCATATACGGAGGCGTCGAGCAGCCCCAGCATTTT.

This clonotype was seen many times. The chain couples TRBV28 to TRBJ2-2; D is unclear. Trimming shortened V by 6 bases and J by 7 bases, and 15 bases separated the two germline ends. From germline, CDR1 is MDHEN and CDR2 SYDVKM. This CDR3 is built from 14 residues. The CDR3 nucleotides are TGTGCCAGCAGCCCCCTAGGTTTGGGCGGGGAGCTGTTTTTT. Translated, it gives CASSPLGLGGELFF.

This clonotype has only a few counts. The chain joins TRBV7-2 to TRBJ2-3; maybe TRBD1 (7 bases). Germline V gene lookup returns CDR1 SGHTA and CDR2 FQGNSA. V was clipped by 5 bases and J by 4 bases, with 22 bases between them. CDR3 length: 17 amino acids. CDR3 in DNA: TGTGCCAGCAGCCAATTACCCCGGACAGGCGGGGCAGATACGCAGTATTTT. Its protein product is CASSQLPRTGGADTQYF.

This clonotype was recorded a few times. V gene TRBV4-3 combines with J gene TRBJ2-1; 12 bases agree with TRBD2. Germline V CDR1 and CDR2: LGHNA, YSLEER. V gave up 0 bases and J gave up 9 bases; unmatched junction bases: 18. The CDR3 sequence is 20 residues long. CDR3 sequence (DNA): TGCGCCAGCAGCCAAGATCCGGGGAGGCTAGCGGGAGGGAAGGAGGGTGAGCAGTTCTTC. As protein: CASSQDPGRLAGGKEGEQFF.

V is TRBV29-1 and J is TRBJ2-5; D may be TRBD2 (6 bases). The V end lost 6 bases, the J end lost 5 bases, and 13 bases lay between the germline ends. CDR1 and CDR2 from the germline V gene are SQVTM and ANQGSEA. The CDR3 is 12 amino acids. Written as DNA, the CDR3 is TGCAGCGTGGCGGCAGGGAGGGAGACCCAGTACTTC. It is translated as CSVAAGRETQYF.

V is TRBV28 and J is TRBJ1-6; D remains unclear. V was trimmed by 6 bases and J by 0 bases, leaving 6 bases between them. The CDR3 runs 14 residues. Per the germline V gene, CDR1 is MDHEN and CDR2 is SYDVKM. The CDR3 DNA follows: TGTGCCAGCAGACACAGCTCCTATAATTCACCCCTCCACTTT. It is translated as CASRHSSYNSPLHF.